This TCR beta chain appears in the sequencing data of a study of blood T cell repertoires in COVID-19. Background on the study: From T cells, B-cell-depleted T cells, or PBMCs came the material, which was cDNA or gDNA.

Only in-frame clones appear in the TCRdb table, and some are missing; sequencing was by immunoSEQ multiplex PCR. Of some 250,000 clones listed, around 87% were seen once; the top ten hold more than 6.5%. Looked up from germline, CDR1 is SNHLY and CDR2 is FYNNEI. Trimming left V 5 bases short and J 5 bases short, with 16 bases between. The CDR3 has 14 residues. Specimen: peripheral blood. The receptor's source is a woman in her 70s with active or convalescent COVID-19. The chain has TRBV2 and TRBJ2-7, with D possibly being TRBD2 (6 bases). DNA for the CDR3: TGTGCCAGCAGTCTGGGACTCGCTCCGGACGAGCAGTACTTC. Translation: CASSLGLAPDEQYF.